Listed below are T cell receptor beta chains from one sample, sequenced in a study of technical replicates of blood from several donors. Assay used: immunoSEQ multiplex PCR; TCRdb lists only in-frame clones, some missing. The data show more than 80,000 clones, with 96% seen just once and about 0.3% held by the top ten. Material: T cells isolated from PBMCs. The source is a human donor in good health. Both conserved end residues are part of each CDR3. Each record gives: V gene, CDR3 protein.

TRBV29-1 CSVGRTGLGEQFF
TRBV30 CAWTRGLGTEAFF
TRBV13 CASSLGTSGSDEQFF
TRBV19 CASSLSEETQYF
TRBV30 CALPLLGTSAEQFF
TRBV9 CASSVESGGHSVDEQFF
TRBV7-7 CASSLAGPGVVSEQYF
TRBV2 CASSVKRTGSKSYEQYF
TRBV5-1 CASSFSGANTGELFF
TRBV7-9 CASSGLFQGAFNYGYTF
TRBV18 CASSPSSGELFF
TRBV10-3 CAISSGNRAPTDTQYF
TRBV7-2 CASSPNLAGGADTQYF
TRBV9 CASSGRDTAYEQYF
TRBV28 CASSSPGLAEVGRNEQFF
TRBV4-1 CASSQGGRGFGTEAFF
TRBV29-1 CSVRDTNTEAFF
TRBV4-3 CASSQVRQRNTGELFF
TRBV7-9 CASSFSGSFGNEQFF
TRBV5-1 CASSQGSNSYNEQFF
TRBV2 CASSGQGAKSYGYTF
TRBV7-8 CASSFWTGTSGANVLTF